The next 9 T cell receptor beta chains were all read from a single sample in a study of OX40 agonist ivuxolimab in advanced cancers. The data were produced by immunoSEQ multiplex PCR, yet TCRdb's version contains in-frame clones alone and is incomplete. The sample holds fewer than 60,000 clones, approximately 90% seen once. Material: CD4+ or CD8+ T cells sorted from blood, obtained in a trial of the OX40 agonist ivuxolimab. The source of these receptors is an adult with an advanced solid tumor such as melanoma, head and neck, liver or kidney cancer.

V usage is TRBV6-6 and J usage is TRBJ2-5; D is unclear. This CDR3 comprises 15 residues. Germline V gives CDR1 MNHNY, CDR2 SVGAGI (reference sequence). Trimming removed 7 bases at V and 2 bases at J, with 17 bases between. CDR3 DNA sequence: TGTGCCAGCAATATTTCAAGGGCAGTACAAGAGACCCAGTACTTC. It encodes CASNISRAVQETQYF.

The gene calls are TRBV19 and TRBJ1-2, with 7 bases that match TRBD1. The CDR3 has 14 amino acids. Trimming at V came to 5 bases and at J to 7 bases, leaving 10 bases not matched to a gene. Germline V gene sequence: CDR1 LNHDA, CDR2 SQIVND (reference sequence). The CDR3 loop is CASSFNTGDFGYTF. DNA for the CDR3: TGTGCCAGTAGTTTCAACACAGGGGATTTTGGCTACACCTTC.

The V gene is TRBV7-9, the J gene TRBJ2-3, with 9 bases that match TRBD2. CDR1 SEHNR and CDR2 FQNEAQ come from the germline V gene (reference sequence). Trimming cost V 4 bases and J 2 bases; bases outside gene matches: 13. CDR3 size: 18 residues. CDR3 loop: CASSSLRRGLASTDTQYF. In DNA, the CDR3 is TGTGCCAGCAGCTCCCTACGGCGGGGACTAGCTTCCACAGATACGCAGTATTTT.

The chain joins TRBV28 to TRBJ2-1; D may be TRBD1 or TRBD2 (5 bases each). Deletions cut 7 bases from V and 5 bases from J, with 12 bases between. Germline assignment: CDR1 MDHEN and CDR2 SYDVKM. The CDR3 contains 13 residues. The CDR3 DNA sequence: TGTGCCAGCACTGTGACAGCGGACAATGAGCAGTTCTTC. It yields the protein CASTVTADNEQFF.

V usage is TRBV5-5 and J usage is TRBJ2-7, with TRBD2 matching 8 bases. After removal of 0 bases from V and 5 bases from J, the junction contained 4 bases not matched to a gene. The CDR3 covers 14 residues. Per germline, CDR1 SGHKS and CDR2 YYEKEE (reference sequence). CDR3 bases: TGTGCCAGCAGCTTGGTGGCGGGGGGCCACGAGCAGTACTTC. Its translation: CASSLVAGGHEQYF. The whole variable domain, remainder taken from reference TRBV5-5 and TRBJ2-7, is DAGVTQSPTHLIKTRGQQVTLRCSPISGHKSVSWYQQVLGQGPQFIFQYYEKEERGRGNFPDRFSARQFPNYSSELNVNALLLGDSALYLCASSLVAGGHEQYFGPGTRLTVT.

DNA of the CDR3: TGTGCCAGTAGTTTACAAACCCCCCTAGCGGGAGCCACAGATACGCAGTATTTT. It yields the protein CASSLQTPLAGATDTQYF. The V call is TRBV19, the J call TRBJ2-3; 10 bases agree with TRBD2. V gave up 5 bases and J gave up 2 bases; unmatched junction bases: 13. This CDR3 contains 18 residues. The germline V gene has CDR1 LNHDA and CDR2 SQIVND (reference sequence).

The rearrangement joins TRBV27 to TRBJ2-7; D might be TRBD2 (5 bases). The V gene lost 2 bases and the J gene lost 2 bases, with 10 bases spanning the gap. This CDR3 contains 14 residues. Germline V gives CDR1 MNHEY, CDR2 SMNVEV (reference sequence). The CDR3 DNA reads as TGTGCCAGCAGTTTACTAGCAGAGGCCTACGAGCAGTACTTC. Its translation is CASSLLAEAYEQYF.

The chain uses TRBV7-2 and TRBJ1-4, with D possibly being TRBD1 (5 bases). Germline assignment: CDR1 SGHTA and CDR2 FQGNSA. Between the trimmed V and J ends, which lost 3 bases and 10 bases, there was a span of 9 bases. The CDR3 is 12 residues long. Here the CDR3 reads CASSFRDGKLFF. The CDR3, as DNA: TGTGCCAGCAGCTTCCGGGACGGAAAACTGTTTTTT.

This clone was picked up one time. CDR3 nucleotide sequence: TGTGCCAGCAGTTCGTCGTCGATCTGGGGAGAGACCCAGTACTTC. This sequence encodes CASSSSSIWGETQYF. V is TRBV28 and J is TRBJ2-5; D is uncertain. V was clipped by 4 bases and J by 4 bases, with 16 bases between them. This CDR3 is 15 amino acids long. Germline V gives CDR1 MDHEN, CDR2 SYDVKM.